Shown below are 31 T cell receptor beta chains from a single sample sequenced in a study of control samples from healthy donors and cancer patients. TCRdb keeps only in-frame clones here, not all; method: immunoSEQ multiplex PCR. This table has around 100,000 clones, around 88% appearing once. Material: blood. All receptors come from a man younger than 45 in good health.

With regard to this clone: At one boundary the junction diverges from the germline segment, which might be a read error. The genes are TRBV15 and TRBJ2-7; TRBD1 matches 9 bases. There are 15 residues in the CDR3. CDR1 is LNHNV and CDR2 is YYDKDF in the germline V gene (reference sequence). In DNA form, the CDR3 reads TGTGCCACCAGGAGAGGCCGGGACAGGGAAAACGAGCAGTACTTC. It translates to CATRRGRDRENEQYF.

In DNA form, the CDR3 reads TGTGCCAGCAGCTTAGGAGGCGGGAGAGGCTACAATGAGCAGTTCTTC. Translated: CASSLGGGRGYNEQFF. This chain connects TRBV11-3 to TRBJ2-1; 7 bases align to TRBD2. Germline V lookup: CDR1 SGHNT, CDR2 YENEEA. V shed 1 base and J 3 bases; nucleotides not matched to a gene: 6. The CDR3 totals 16 residues.

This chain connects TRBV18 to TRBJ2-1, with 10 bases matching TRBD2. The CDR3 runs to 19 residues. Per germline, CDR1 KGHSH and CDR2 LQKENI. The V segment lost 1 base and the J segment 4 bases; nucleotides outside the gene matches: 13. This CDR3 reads CASSPRTGFRTSGYNEQFF. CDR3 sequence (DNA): TGTGCCAGCTCACCACGGACCGGTTTCAGGACTAGCGGATACAATGAGCAGTTCTTC.

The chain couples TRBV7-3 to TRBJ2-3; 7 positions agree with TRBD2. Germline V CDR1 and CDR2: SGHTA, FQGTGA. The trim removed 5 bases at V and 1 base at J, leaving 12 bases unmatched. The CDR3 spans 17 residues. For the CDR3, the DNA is TGTGCCAGCAGCCCACCGTGGCGGGAGCTACGCACAGATACGCAGTATTTT. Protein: CASSPPWRELRTDTQYF.

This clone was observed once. The CDR3 region is CATTTPLGSDTIYF. CDR3 sequence (DNA): TGTGCCACCACCACCCCTTTAGGGTCGGACACCATATATTTT. This chain links TRBV15 with TRBJ1-3; unclear D gene. V was pared by 7 bases and J by 8 bases, with 18 bases between. Germline CDR1 LNHNV, CDR2 YYDKDF (reference sequence). This CDR3 has 14 residues.

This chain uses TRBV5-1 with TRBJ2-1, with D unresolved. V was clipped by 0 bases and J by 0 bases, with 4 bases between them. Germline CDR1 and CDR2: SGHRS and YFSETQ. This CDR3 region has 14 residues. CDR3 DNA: TGCGCCAGCAGCTTGGGGTCCTCCTACAATGAGCAGTTCTTC. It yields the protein CASSLGSSYNEQFF.

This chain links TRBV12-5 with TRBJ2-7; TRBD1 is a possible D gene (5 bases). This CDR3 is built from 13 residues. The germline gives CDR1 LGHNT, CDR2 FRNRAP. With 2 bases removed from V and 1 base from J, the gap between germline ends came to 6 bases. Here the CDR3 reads CASGLYRSYEQYF. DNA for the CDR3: TGTGCTAGTGGTTTGTACAGGTCCTACGAGCAGTACTTC.

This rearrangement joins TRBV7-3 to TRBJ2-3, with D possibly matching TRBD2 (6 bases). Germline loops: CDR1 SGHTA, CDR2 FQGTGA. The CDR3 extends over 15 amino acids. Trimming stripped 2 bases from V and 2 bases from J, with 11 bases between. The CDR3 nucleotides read TGTGCCAGCAGCTTAGGGGCGGGAATCACAGATACGCAGTATTTT. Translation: CASSLGAGITDTQYF.

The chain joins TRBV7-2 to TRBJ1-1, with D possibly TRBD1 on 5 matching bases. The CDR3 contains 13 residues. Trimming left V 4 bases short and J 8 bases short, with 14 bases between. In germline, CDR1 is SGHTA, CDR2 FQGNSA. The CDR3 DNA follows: TGTGCCAGCAGCTACAGGATATTAGGAGAAGCTTTCTTT. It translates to CASSYRILGEAFF.

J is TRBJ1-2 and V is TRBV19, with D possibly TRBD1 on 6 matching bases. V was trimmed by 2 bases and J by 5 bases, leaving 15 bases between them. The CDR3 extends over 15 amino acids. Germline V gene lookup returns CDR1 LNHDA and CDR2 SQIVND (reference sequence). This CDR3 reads CASSIWARTEYGYTF. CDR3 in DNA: TGTGCCAGTAGTATATGGGCCCGGACAGAGTATGGCTACACCTTC.

The CDR3 spells CASSLTPPGRMNTEAFF. DNA of the CDR3: TGTGCCAGCAGTTTAACCCCCCCGGGCAGAATGAACACTGAAGCTTTCTTT. This sequence joins TRBV27 and TRBJ1-1; the D is unclear. The germline V gene has CDR1 MNHEY and CDR2 SMNVEV (reference sequence). The CDR3 is 17 amino acids. V was pared by 2 bases and J by 0 bases, with 16 bases between.

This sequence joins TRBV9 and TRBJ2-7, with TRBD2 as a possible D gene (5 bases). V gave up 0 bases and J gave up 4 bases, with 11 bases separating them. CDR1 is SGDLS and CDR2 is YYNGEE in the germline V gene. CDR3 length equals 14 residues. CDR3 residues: CASSVAASQYEQYF. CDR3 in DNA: TGTGCCAGCAGCGTAGCCGCTAGCCAGTACGAGCAGTACTTC.

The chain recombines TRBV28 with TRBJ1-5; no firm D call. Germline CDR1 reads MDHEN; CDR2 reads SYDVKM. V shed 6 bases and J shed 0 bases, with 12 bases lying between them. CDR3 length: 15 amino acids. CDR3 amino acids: CASSSPFGSNQPQHF. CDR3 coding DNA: TGTGCCAGCAGCTCGCCGTTTGGTAGCAATCAGCCCCAGCATTTT.

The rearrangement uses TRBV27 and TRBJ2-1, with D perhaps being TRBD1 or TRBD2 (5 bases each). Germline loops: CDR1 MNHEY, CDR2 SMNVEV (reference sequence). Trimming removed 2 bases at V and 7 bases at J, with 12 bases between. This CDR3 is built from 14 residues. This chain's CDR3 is CASSLLGGRNEQFF. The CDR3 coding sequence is TGTGCCAGCAGTTTACTTGGGGGTCGGAATGAGCAGTTCTTC.

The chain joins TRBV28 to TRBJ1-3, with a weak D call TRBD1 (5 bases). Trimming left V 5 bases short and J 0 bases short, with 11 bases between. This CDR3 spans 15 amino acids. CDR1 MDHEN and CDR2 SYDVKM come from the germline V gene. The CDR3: CASSLGTYSGNTIYF. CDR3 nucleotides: TGTGCCAGCAGTCTTGGGACTTACTCTGGAAACACCATATATTTT.

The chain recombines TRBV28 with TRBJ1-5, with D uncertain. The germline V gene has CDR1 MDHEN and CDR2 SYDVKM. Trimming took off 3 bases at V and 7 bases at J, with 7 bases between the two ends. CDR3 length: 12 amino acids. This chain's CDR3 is CASSLSLQPQHF. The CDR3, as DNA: TGTGCCAGCAGTTTGTCTCTCCAGCCCCAGCATTTT.

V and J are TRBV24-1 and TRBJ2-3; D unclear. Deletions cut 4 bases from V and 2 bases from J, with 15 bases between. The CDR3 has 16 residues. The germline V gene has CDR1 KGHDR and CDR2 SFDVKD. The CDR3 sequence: CATSDRDGRFTDTQYF. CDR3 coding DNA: TGTGCCACCAGTGACCGCGACGGAAGATTCACAGATACGCAGTATTTT.

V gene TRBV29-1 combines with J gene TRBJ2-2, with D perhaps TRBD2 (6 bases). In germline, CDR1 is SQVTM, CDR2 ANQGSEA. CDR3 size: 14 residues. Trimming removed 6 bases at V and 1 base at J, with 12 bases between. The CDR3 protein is CSVGGWRNTGELFF. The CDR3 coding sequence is TGCAGCGTCGGAGGGTGGCGGAACACCGGGGAGCTGTTTTTT.

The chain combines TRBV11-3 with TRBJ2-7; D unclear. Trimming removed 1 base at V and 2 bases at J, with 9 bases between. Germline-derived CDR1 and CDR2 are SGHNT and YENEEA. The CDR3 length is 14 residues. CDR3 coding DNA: TGTGCCAGCAGCTTAGTCGGGTTAACCTACGAGCAGTACTTC. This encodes CASSLVGLTYEQYF.

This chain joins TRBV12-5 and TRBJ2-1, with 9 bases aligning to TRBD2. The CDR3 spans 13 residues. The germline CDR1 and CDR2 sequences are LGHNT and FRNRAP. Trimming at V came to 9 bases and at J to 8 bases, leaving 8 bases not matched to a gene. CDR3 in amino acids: CASGGGVIDEQFF. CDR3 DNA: TGTGCTAGCGGCGGGGGGGTTATTGATGAGCAGTTCTTC. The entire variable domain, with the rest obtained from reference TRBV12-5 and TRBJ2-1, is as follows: DARVTQTPRHKVTEMGQEVTMRCQPILGHNTVFWYRQTMMQGLELLAYFRNRAPLDDSGMPKDRFSAEMPDATLATLKIQPSEPRDSAVYFCASGGGVIDEQFFGPGTRLTVL.

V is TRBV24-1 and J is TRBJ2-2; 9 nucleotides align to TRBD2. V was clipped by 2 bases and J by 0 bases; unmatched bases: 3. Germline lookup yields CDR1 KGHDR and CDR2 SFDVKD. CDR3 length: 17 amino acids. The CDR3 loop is CATSDSSGTANTGELFF. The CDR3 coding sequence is TGTGCCACCAGTGATTCTAGCGGGACCGCGAACACCGGGGAGCTGTTTTTT.

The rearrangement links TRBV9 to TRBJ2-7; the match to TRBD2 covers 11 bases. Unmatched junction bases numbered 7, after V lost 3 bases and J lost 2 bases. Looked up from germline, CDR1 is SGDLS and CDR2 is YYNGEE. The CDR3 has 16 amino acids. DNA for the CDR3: TGTGCCAGCAGCGGCCGGACTAGCGGGTACCCCTACGAGCAGTACTTC. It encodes CASSGRTSGYPYEQYF. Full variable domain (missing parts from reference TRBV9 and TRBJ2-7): DSGVTQTPKHLITATGQRVTLRCSPRSGDLSVYWYQQSLDQGLQFLIQYYNGEERAKGNILERFSAQQFPDLHSELNLSSLELGDSALYFCASSGRTSGYPYEQYFGPGTRLTVT.

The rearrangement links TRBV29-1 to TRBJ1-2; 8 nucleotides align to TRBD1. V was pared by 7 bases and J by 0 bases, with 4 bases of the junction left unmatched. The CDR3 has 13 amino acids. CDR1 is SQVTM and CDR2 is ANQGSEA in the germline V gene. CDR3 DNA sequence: TGCAGCGCGAGGACAGGGACTAACTATGGCTACACCTTC. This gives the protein CSARTGTNYGYTF.

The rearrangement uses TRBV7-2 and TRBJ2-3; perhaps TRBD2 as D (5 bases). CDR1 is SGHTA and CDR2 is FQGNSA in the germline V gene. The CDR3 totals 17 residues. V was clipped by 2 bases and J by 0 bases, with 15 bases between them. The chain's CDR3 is CASSLLGTRSSTDTQYF. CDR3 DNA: TGTGCCAGCAGCTTATTAGGTACTAGATCGAGCACAGATACGCAGTATTTT.

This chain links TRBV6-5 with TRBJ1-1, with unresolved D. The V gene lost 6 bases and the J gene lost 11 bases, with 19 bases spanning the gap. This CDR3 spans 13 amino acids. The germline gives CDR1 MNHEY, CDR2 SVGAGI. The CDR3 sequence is CASRGLEAGVAFF. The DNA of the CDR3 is TGTGCCAGCAGAGGGCTGGAGGCGGGTGTTGCTTTCTTT.

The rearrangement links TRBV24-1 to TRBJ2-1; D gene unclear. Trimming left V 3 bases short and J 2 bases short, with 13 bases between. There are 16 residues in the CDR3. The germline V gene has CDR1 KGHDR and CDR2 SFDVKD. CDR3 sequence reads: CATSDPRTATYNEQFF. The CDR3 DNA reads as TGTGCCACCAGTGATCCTCGGACGGCAACCTACAATGAGCAGTTCTTC.

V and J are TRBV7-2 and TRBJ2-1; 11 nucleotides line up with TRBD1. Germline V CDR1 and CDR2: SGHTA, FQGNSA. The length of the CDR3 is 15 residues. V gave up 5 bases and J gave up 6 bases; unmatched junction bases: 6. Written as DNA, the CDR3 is TGTGCCAGCAGCCCTAGGGACAGGGGGTTCAATGAGCAGTTCTTC. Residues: CASSPRDRGFNEQFF. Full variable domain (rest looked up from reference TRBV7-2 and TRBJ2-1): GAGVSQSPSNKVTEKGKDVELRCDPISGHTALYWYRQSLGQGLEFLIYFQGNSAPDKSGLPSDRFSAERTGGSVSTLTIQRTQQEDSAVYLCASSPRDRGFNEQFFGPGTRLTVL.

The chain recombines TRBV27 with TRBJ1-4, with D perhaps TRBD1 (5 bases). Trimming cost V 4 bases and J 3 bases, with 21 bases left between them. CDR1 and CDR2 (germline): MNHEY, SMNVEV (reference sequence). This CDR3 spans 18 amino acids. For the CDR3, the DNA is TGTGCCAGCAGTTCTCCGGGGCAGGGCGGTCCGTCTAATGAAAAACTGTTTTTT. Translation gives CASSSPGQGGPSNEKLFF.

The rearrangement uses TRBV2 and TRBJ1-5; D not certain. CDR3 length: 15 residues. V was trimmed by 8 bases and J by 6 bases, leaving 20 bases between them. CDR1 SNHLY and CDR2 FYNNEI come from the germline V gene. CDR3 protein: CASSEAWTGPQPQHF. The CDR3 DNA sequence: TGTGCCAGCTCCGAAGCGTGGACGGGCCCTCAGCCCCAGCATTTT.

DNA for the CDR3: TGTGCCAGCAGGATAACTCCGGCGAACACCGGGGAGCTGTTTTTT. Amino acid sequence: CASRITPANTGELFF. The V call is TRBV7-2, the J call TRBJ2-2; no clear D gene. Germline V gives CDR1 SGHTA, CDR2 FQGNSA. Trimming removed 6 bases at V and 0 bases at J, with 11 bases between. This CDR3 spans 15 amino acids.

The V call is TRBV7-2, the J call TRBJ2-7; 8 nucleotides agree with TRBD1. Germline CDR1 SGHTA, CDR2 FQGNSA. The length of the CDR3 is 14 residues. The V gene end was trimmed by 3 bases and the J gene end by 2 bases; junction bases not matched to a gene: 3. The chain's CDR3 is CASSFRTGTYEQYF. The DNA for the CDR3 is TGTGCCAGCAGCTTTCGGACAGGGACCTACGAGCAGTACTTC.